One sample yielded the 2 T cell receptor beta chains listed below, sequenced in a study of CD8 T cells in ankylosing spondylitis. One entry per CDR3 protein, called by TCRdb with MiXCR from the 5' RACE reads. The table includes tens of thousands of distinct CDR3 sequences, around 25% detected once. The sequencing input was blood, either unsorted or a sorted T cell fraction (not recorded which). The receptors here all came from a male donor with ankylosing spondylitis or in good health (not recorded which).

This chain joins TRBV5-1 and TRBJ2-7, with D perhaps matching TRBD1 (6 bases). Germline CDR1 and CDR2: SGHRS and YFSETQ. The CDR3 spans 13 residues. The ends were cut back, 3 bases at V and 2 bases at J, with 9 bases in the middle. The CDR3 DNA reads TGCGCCAGCAGCTCACAGGGAACCTACGAGCAGTACTTC. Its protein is CASSSQGTYEQYF.

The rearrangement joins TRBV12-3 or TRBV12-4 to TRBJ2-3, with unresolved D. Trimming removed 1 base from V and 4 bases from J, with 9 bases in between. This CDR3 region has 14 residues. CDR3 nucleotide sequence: TGTGCCAGCAGTTTAGGGGGTCCTTCAGATACGCAGTATTTT. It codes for CASSLGGPSDTQYF.